The entry below gives a single TCR beta chain sequence along with its context. Data came from immunoSEQ multiplex PCR; TCRdb stores just in-frame clones and leaves some out. The sample contains 200,000 to 250,000 clones, roughly 88% of which appear only once. This sample was included in a study of Ad26.COV2.S vaccination and SARS-CoV-2 variants. Study context: Recipients of Ad26.COV2.S got it intramuscularly, once or twice 56 days apart.

Treatment meaning: some 19 received Ad26.COV2.S at low or high dose, single or two shots; about 5 received placebo; per-sample allocation not given. Collection of samples fell on day 63 after the first vaccine or placebo injection. CDR1 is MGHRA, CDR2 YSYEKL, per germline. CDR3 length: 15 amino acids. With 0 bases removed from V and 3 bases from J, the gap between germline ends came to 12 bases. The V call is TRBV4-1, the J call TRBJ2-7; the D is unclear. The material was peripheral blood, obtained in a trial of Ad26.COV2.S vaccine versus placebo. This clonotype was obtained from a person aged 18-60 years who received the Ad26.COV2.S COVID-19 vaccine or a placebo. The CDR3 region has the DNA TGCGCCAGCAGCCAAGATGGTCGACCCGGCTACGAGCAGTACTTC. Protein: CASSQDGRPGYEQYF.